This entry lists 6 T cell receptor beta chains sequenced from one sample in a study of T cells in Graves' hyperthyroidism and ophthalmopathy. It was RNA transcripts that yielded the amplified TCR beta CDR3 regions. First-round RT-PCR with HTBI primers amplified the TCR CDR3 region. TCRdb reprocessed the multiplex PCR reads with MiXCR, giving one entry per CDR3 protein. The sample lists roughly 500,000 distinct CDR3 sequences; approximately 49% were seen once. Source material: peripheral blood or thyroid tissue (not recorded which). These receptors originate from an adult woman with Graves' disease, either hyperthyroidism or ophthalmopathy (not recorded which).

The chain combines TRBV2 with TRBJ2-7; D tentatively fits TRBD1 or TRBD2 (5 bases each). CDR3 size: 14 residues. Germline V gene data show CDR1 as SNHLY and CDR2 as FYNNEI. Trimming shortened V by 0 bases and J by 3 bases, and 9 bases separated the two germline ends. The CDR3 region has the DNA TGTGCCAGCAGTGAAGCGGGGGATTTCTACGAGCAGTACTTC. This gives the protein CASSEAGDFYEQYF.

The rearrangement uses TRBV20-1 and TRBJ1-2; D is unclear. The CDR3 contains 13 residues. Per germline, CDR1 DFQATT and CDR2 SNEGSKA (reference sequence). Deletions cut 3 bases from V and 2 bases from J, with 10 bases between. This chain's CDR3 is CSARRSGNYGYTF. The CDR3 DNA reads TGCAGTGCTAGGAGGTCGGGGAACTATGGCTACACCTTC.

The J gene is TRBJ2-3, the V gene TRBV29-1; 7 nucleotides match TRBD2. There are 15 residues in the CDR3. J gave up 4 bases and V 0 bases, and 7 bases lay outside the gene matches. Germline loops: CDR1 SQVTM, CDR2 ANQGSEA. CDR3 nucleotides: TGCAGCGTTGAAGATTACGTGACTAGCCCAGATACGCAGTATTTT. Amino acid sequence: CSVEDYVTSPDTQYF.

This clonotype was detected only once. The chain links TRBV7-8 to TRBJ1-2; 7 bases align to TRBD1. The CDR3 runs 12 residues. V was pared by 8 bases and J by 4 bases, with 4 bases of the junction left unmatched. CDR1 and CDR2 from the germline V gene are SGHVS and FQNEAQ. Written as DNA, the CDR3 is TGTGCCAGCTCCTGGGACAGCTATGGCTACACCTTC. Translating gives CASSWDSYGYTF.

The V call is TRBV29-1, the J call TRBJ2-7, with TRBD2 matching over 14 bases. Looked up from germline, CDR1 is SQVTM and CDR2 is ANQGSEA. The CDR3 is 14 amino acids. The V gene end was trimmed by 0 bases and the J gene end by 6 bases; junction bases not matched to a gene: 1. The CDR3 DNA is TGCAGCGTTGAAGAGGGACTAGCGGGAGTCGAGCAGTACTTC. This translates into CSVEEGLAGVEQYF.

V is TRBV6-5 and J is TRBJ1-2; a weak D match, TRBD1 (5 bases). Germline CDR1 MNHEY, CDR2 SVGAGI. The V end was cut by 7 bases, the J end by 4 bases, with 13 bases between. There are 13 residues in the CDR3. The CDR3 sequence: CASKLRQTYGYTF. The CDR3, as DNA: TGTGCCAGCAAGTTGCGACAGACCTATGGCTACACCTTC.